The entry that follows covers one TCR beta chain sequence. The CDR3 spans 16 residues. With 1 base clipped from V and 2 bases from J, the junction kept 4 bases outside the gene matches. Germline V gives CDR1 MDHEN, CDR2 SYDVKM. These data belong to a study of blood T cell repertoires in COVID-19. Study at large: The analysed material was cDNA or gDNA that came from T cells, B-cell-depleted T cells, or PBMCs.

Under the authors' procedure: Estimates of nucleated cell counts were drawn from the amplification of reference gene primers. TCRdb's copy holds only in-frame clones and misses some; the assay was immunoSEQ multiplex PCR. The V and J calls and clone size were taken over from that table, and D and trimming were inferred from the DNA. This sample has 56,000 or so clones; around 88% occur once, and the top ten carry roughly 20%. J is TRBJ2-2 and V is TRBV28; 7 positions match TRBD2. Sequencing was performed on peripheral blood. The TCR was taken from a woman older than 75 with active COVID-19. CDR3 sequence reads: CASSLYGRGNTGELFF. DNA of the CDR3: TGTGCCAGCAGTTTATATGGGAGGGGAAACACCGGGGAGCTGTTTTTT.